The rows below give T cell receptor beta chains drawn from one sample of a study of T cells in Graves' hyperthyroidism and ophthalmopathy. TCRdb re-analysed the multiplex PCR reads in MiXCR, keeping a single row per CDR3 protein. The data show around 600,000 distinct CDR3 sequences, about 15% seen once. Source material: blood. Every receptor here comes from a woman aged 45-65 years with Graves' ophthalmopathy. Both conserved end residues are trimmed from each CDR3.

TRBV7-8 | ASSLGTGVSNQPQH
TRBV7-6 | ASSHRAGLAGGEETQY
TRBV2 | ASSQILYEQY
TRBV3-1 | ASSRYRGRQETQY
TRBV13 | ASSLEGLVYEQY
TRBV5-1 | ASSLEVIQGNEQF
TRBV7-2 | ASSLPGLADRNEQF
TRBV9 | ASSVETSGSTDTQY
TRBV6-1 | ASSASITGELF
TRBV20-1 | SARDVGSDYGYT
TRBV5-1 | ASSYFPASGSGLTYNEQF
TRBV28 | ASSFHSTNEKLF
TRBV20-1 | SVKGANTEAF
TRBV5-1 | ASSLEGQGASTEAF
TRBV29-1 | SALGQGNIEQY
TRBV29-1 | SVGTSGRGETQY
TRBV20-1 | SARDHLNTEAF